This T cell receptor beta chain stems from a study of T cell changes during pregnancy in multiple sclerosis. This clone turned up a few times. The data were produced by immunoSEQ multiplex PCR, yet TCRdb's version contains in-frame clones alone and is incomplete. The sample yields 11,000 or so clones, about 94% seen once. This CDR3 contains 13 residues. Germline loops: CDR1 SEHNR, CDR2 FQNEAQ (reference sequence). The ends were cut back, 2 bases at V and 4 bases at J, with 8 bases in the middle. The rearrangement links TRBV7-9 to TRBJ1-2; a weak D match, TRBD1 (5 bases). This specimen consisted of CD4+ T cells from peripheral blood mononuclear cells, obtained before pregnancy. This TCR came from a female donor with multiple sclerosis, enrolled in a pregnancy study. The CDR3 DNA reads as TGTGCCAGCAGCTTACAGGGTACCTATGGCTACACCTTC. Its protein is CASSLQGTYGYTF.